Included here is one T cell receptor beta chain sequence, with context. Its antigen is undetermined. Within the sample, other DNA sequences also encode this same CDR3. This sample is drawn from a study of brain T cells in children with intractable seizures. Study-wide results and caveats: Patients' HCMV serostatus was unknown; virus specificity rests on CDR3 similarity alone.

Described time point: blood from clinic visit 5 months post-surgery; TSC patient then seizure free. Only cases whose brain tissue showed the highest T cell transcript signatures were sequenced. Trimming took off 3 bases at V and 1 base at J, with 7 bases between the two ends. The CDR3 is made up of 13 amino acids. CDR1 and CDR2 (germline): MNHNS, SASEGT. Sequencing was performed with immunoSEQ multiplex PCR; in TCRdb, only in-frame clones are kept and a portion is missing. Here the sample spans under 400,000 clones, 93% being singletons. The V gene is TRBV6-1, the J gene TRBJ2-7; tentatively, D is TRBD2 (6 bases). The specimen comprised peripheral blood, sampled approximately 5 months after surgery. The source is a boy in the first two years of life with tuberous sclerosis and intractable seizures. Here the CDR3 reads CASSEGLSYEQYF. As DNA, the CDR3 is TGTGCCAGCAGTGAGGGACTTTCCTACGAGCAGTACTTC.